Listed below are T cell receptor beta chains from one sample, sequenced in a study of blood T cells in healthy people across ages. In TCRdb, the 5' RACE reads were re-called with MiXCR into one record per CDR3 protein. The top ten hold 11% of the sample, which has some 1.6 million distinct CDR3 sequences, about 32% seen once. The sequenced material came from blood. These receptors were obtained from a woman between 25 and 40 years old in good health. The CDR3 runs from the conserved cysteine through the conserved F or W. D genes are given only for firm matches. Rows give clone size only sometimes, using once, few, many, or a class for an expanded clone.

abundance,v_gene,len,d_gene,j_gene,CDR3nt,CDR3aa
NA,TRBV4-1,14,NA,TRBJ1-2,TGCGCCAGCAGCCAAGAAGGCTCTCCGGAGGGCTACACCTTC,CASSQEGSPEGYTF
NA,TRBV20-1,15,TRBD2,TRBJ2-1,TGCAGTGCTAGGGGACTAGCGGGGTTTTACAATGAGCAGTTCTTC,CSARGLAGFYNEQFF
NA,TRBV6-5,15,NA,TRBJ2-1,TGTGCCAGCAGCAGGGGGAGGGCCCTCTACAATGAGCAGTTCTTC,CASSRGRALYNEQFF
many,TRBV4-1,12,NA,TRBJ2-7,TGCGCCAGCAGCCAGCCTAACTACGAGCAGTACTTC,CASSQPNYEQYF
few,TRBV18,14,NA,TRBJ1-2,TGTGCCAGCTCAAAAAGGACGGGAGACTATGGCTACACCTTC,CASSKRTGDYGYTF
few,TRBV29-1,13,TRBD1,TRBJ2-5,TGCAGCGTAGGACAGGGGGGGGGAGAGACCCAGTACTTC,CSVGQGGGETQYF
few,TRBV27,16,TRBD2,TRBJ2-1,TGTGCCAGCAGTCCACCGGGACTAGCGGCCCCCAATGAGCAGTTCTTC,CASSPPGLAAPNEQFF
NA,TRBV20-1,15,TRBD1,TRBJ2-7,TGCAGTGCTAGAGGGCACTTGGGACAGAACTACGAGCAGTACTTC,CSARGHLGQNYEQYF
few,TRBV7-6,15,NA,TRBJ1-2,TGTGCCAGCAGCTTAGACGATAACCCTAACTATGGCTACACCTTC,CASSLDDNPNYGYTF
few,TRBV6-6,15,NA,TRBJ1-6,TGTGCCAGCTGCCAGGGAGAGCCCAGGGGTTCACCCCTCCACTTT,CASCQGEPRGSPLHF
few,TRBV15,14,NA,TRBJ1-2,TGTGCCACCAGCTCAACAGGTGGGGTCTATGGCTACACCTTC,CATSSTGGVYGYTF
NA,TRBV6-6,15,NA,TRBJ2-3,TGTGCCAGCAGTTACAACAGAGGGAGCACAGATACGCGGTATTTT,CASSYNRGSTDTRYF
many,TRBV29-1,11,NA,TRBJ2-5,TGCAGCGGCAACCTATGGGAGACCCAGTACTTC,CSGNLWETQYF
NA,TRBV29-1,14,NA,TRBJ1-2,TGCAGCGTTGGGGTCGCGGGGGGCGACTATGGCTACACCTTC,CSVGVAGGDYGYTF
many,TRBV20-1,19,TRBD2,TRBJ2-5,TGCAGTGCTACCGGGACAGGCAAGACTAGCGGGAGGAATGGGAGGACCCAGTACTTC,CSATGTGKTSGRNGRTQYF
once,TRBV6-1,15,TRBD1,TRBJ2-7,TGTGCCAGCAGTGAGGGGACAGCGTCTTTGTACGAGCAGTACTTC,CASSEGTASLYEQYF
few,TRBV6-1,15,TRBD2,TRBJ2-7,TGTGCCAGCAATTTGATAGCGGGAGTTTCCTACGAGCAGTACTTC,CASNLIAGVSYEQYF
NA,TRBV28,15,TRBD1,TRBJ2-3,TGTGCCAGCAGTTTCGCGGACAGGGACACAGATACGCAGTATTTT,CASSFADRDTDTQYF
many,TRBV12-3/TRBV12-4,12,TRBD1,TRBJ2-3,TGTGCCAGCAGTGGATCAGGGGGTACGCAGTATTTT,CASSGSGGTQYF
NA,TRBV20-1,13,NA,TRBJ1-1,TGCAGTGCTAGAGCAGGGTCGGCCACTGAAGCTTTCTTT,CSARAGSATEAFF
many,TRBV29-1,12,TRBD1,TRBJ2-7,TGCAGCGCAGGACAGGGGACCTACGAGCAGTACTTC,CSAGQGTYEQYF
few,TRBV10-3,12,NA,TRBJ2-3,TGTGCCATCAGTGAGTCGGGCCTAGCGCAGTATTTT,CAISESGLAQYF
many,TRBV4-1,13,TRBD1,TRBJ2-4,TGCGCCAGCAGCCGGACAGGGAGTAACATTCAGTACTTC,CASSRTGSNIQYF
NA,TRBV3-1,15,NA,TRBJ2-7,TGTGCCAGCAGCCATACCGGGACCCTTATCCACGAGCAGTACTTC,CASSHTGTLIHEQYF
many,TRBV9,14,NA,TRBJ2-7,TGTGCCAGCAGCGTAGCTCCGGGACTCTACGAGCAGTACTTC,CASSVAPGLYEQYF
NA,TRBV6-2/TRBV6-3,15,TRBD2,TRBJ2-7,TGTGCCAACAGTTACCAGCGGGGGGCAAACTACGAGCAGTACTTC,CANSYQRGANYEQYF
NA,TRBV30,13,NA,TRBJ2-3,TGTGCCTGGAGTGTAAAGGGGCAGGATACGCAGTATTTT,CAWSVKGQDTQYF
NA,TRBV18,14,NA,TRBJ2-5,TGTGCCAGCTCACCGTTCGGGGCGCAAGAGACCCAGTACTTC,CASSPFGAQETQYF
few,TRBV5-1,13,NA,TRBJ2-7,TGCGCCAGCAGCGTGGGAGGCTTTTACGAGCAGTACTTC,CASSVGGFYEQYF
NA,TRBV28,15,TRBD1,TRBJ2-7,TGTGCCAGCAGTCCCCTTGACAGGGAATCCTACGAGCAGTACTTC,CASSPLDRESYEQYF
NA,TRBV6-1,15,TRBD2,TRBJ2-4,TGTGCCAGCAGTGTACCCGGGACTAGCGGGGAAGAGCAGTACTTC,CASSVPGTSGEEQYF
NA,TRBV10-3,18,NA,TRBJ2-1,TGTGCCATCAGGCAATCCTCGGCCAGGGGCCAGTCCTACAATGAGCAGTTCTTC,CAIRQSSARGQSYNEQFF
NA,TRBV13,14,TRBD1,TRBJ1-1,TGTGCCAGCAGCAGGGGACAGGGGGCCACTGAAGCTTTCTTT,CASSRGQGATEAFF
NA,TRBV12-3/TRBV12-4,16,TRBD2,TRBJ2-3,TGTGCCAGCAGTGCCGGGACTAAGGCCTTCACAGATACGCAGTATTTT,CASSAGTKAFTDTQYF
NA,TRBV24-1,15,NA,TRBJ2-1,TGTGCCACCAGTGATTTCGGCGGGCATCGCAATGAGCAGTTCTTC,CATSDFGGHRNEQFF
NA,TRBV28,15,NA,TRBJ2-1,TGTGCCAGCAGTTTATCAGGGGCGGCCAACAATGAGCAGTTCTTC,CASSLSGAANNEQFF
NA,TRBV5-1,15,TRBD1,TRBJ1-2,TGCGCCAGCAGCCCGGGCTGGACAGGGAACTATGGCTACACCTTC,CASSPGWTGNYGYTF
NA,TRBV6-1,13,NA,TRBJ2-1,TGTGCCTCCGAGGGGAGGCTATCTGACGAGTGGTTCTTC,CASEGRLSDEWFF
few,TRBV5-1,16,TRBD1,TRBJ2-5,TGCGCCAGCAGCGGGGGACAGGGGACGATCCAAGAGACCCAGTACTTC,CASSGGQGTIQETQYF
NA,TRBV6-6,15,TRBD2,TRBJ2-3,TGTGCCAGCGCGACTAGCGCAACGAACACCGGGGAGCTGTATTTT,CASATSATNTGELYF
few,TRBV9,15,TRBD1,TRBJ1-2,TGTGCCAGCAGCGTACGATGGCAGGGGGAGAATGGCTACACCTTC,CASSVRWQGENGYTF
few,TRBV3-1,16,NA,TRBJ2-7,TGTGCCAGCAGCCAAGGGCTGGCTAGGGAAATCTACGAGCAGTACTTC,CASSQGLAREIYEQYF
NA,TRBV13,14,TRBD1,TRBJ2-5,TGTGCCAGCAGCGCCCAGGGGGTGGCGGAGACCCAGTACTTC,CASSAQGVAETQYF
NA,TRBV7-6,15,NA,TRBJ1-4,TGTGCCAGCAGCTCCTCTCCAGGGATTCGGGAAAAACTGTTTTTT,CASSSSPGIREKLFF
NA,TRBV27,13,NA,TRBJ2-1,TGTGCCAGCAGTTTTCAATCGGGACATAAGCAGTTCTTC,CASSFQSGHKQFF
few,TRBV6-2/TRBV6-3,20,NA,TRBJ2-7,TGTGCCAGCAGTTACTCCGAACGGTTAACGGACCTAAGGAGACTCTACGAGCAGTACTTC,CASSYSERLTDLRRLYEQYF
NA,TRBV24-1,16,TRBD2,TRBJ2-1,TGTGCCACCAGTGATCATATAGCGGGAGGGTCGAATGAGCAGTTCTTC,CATSDHIAGGSNEQFF
NA,TRBV30,13,NA,TRBJ2-7,TGTGCCTGGACGCGGGTCTCCTACAATGAGCAGTACTTC,CAWTRVSYNEQYF